This TCR beta chain stems from a study of shared clonotypes between healthy human individuals. Overall study: With ages of 18 to 49, the donors were a couple of women and a few men.

TCRdb keeps only in-frame clones here, not all; method: immunoSEQ multiplex PCR. The data hold about 96,000 clones, with around half observed a single time. Germline assignment: CDR1 SGHTA and CDR2 FQGNSA. CDR3 length equals 16 residues. Trimming cost V 5 bases and J 7 bases, with 21 bases left between them. V is TRBV7-2 and J is TRBJ2-1; D uncertain. The clonotype originates from a woman aged 40 to 50 in good health. Some clones in this sample may be carry-over from other donors' samples. The sequenced sample was PBMCs. Here the CDR3 DNA reads TGTGCCAGCAGCCCCGCGGTGGGGATGTCGAAGAATGAGCAGTTCTTC. Protein product: CASSPAVGMSKNEQFF. The full variable domain, completed using reference TRBV7-2 and TRBJ2-1, is GAGVSQSPSNKVTEKGKDVELRCDPISGHTALYWYRQSLGQGLEFLIYFQGNSAPDKSGLPSDRFSAERTGGSVSTLTIQRTQQEDSAVYLCASSPAVGMSKNEQFFGPGTRLTVL.